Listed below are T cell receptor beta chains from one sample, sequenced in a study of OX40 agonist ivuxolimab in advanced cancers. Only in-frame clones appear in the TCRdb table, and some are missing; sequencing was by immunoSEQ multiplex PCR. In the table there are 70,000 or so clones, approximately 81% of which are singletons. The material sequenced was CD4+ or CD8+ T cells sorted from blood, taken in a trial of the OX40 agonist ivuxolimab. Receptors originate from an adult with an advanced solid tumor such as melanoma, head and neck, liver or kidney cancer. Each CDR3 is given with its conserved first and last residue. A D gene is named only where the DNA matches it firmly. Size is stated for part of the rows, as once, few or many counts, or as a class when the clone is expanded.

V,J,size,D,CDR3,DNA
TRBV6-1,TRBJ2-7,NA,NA,CASTKTSYEQYF,TGTGCCAGCACCAAAACGTCCTACGAGCAGTACTTC
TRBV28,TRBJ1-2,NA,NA,CASSLYEGGYTF,TGTGCCAGCAGTTTATATGAGGGGGGCTACACCTTC
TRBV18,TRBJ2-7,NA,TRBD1,CASSPGQGAYEQYF,TGTGCCAGCTCACCGGGACAGGGGGCCTACGAGCAGTACTTC
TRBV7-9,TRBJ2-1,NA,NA,CASSPRQYNEQFF,TGTGCCAGCAGCCCGAGACAGTACAATGAGCAGTTCTTC
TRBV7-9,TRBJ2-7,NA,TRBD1,CASSPRTGVGEQYF,TGTGCCAGCAGCCCGCGGACAGGGGTAGGGGAGCAGTACTTC
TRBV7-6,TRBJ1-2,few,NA,CASSSEGGYGYTF,TGTGCCAGCAGCTCAGAGGGGGGCTATGGCTACACCTTC
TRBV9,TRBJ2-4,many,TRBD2,CASSSAPGLAGERDIQYF,TGTGCCAGCAGCTCCGCCCCGGGACTAGCGGGGGAGCGGGACATTCAGTACTTC
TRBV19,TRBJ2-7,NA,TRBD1,CASSMDRGAQYF,TGTGCCAGTAGTATGGACAGGGGGGCGCAGTACTTC
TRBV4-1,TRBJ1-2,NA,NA,CASSQPGGTDASNRGYTF,TGCGCCAGCAGCCAACCTGGGGGGACGGACGCATCCAACCGTGGCTACACCTTC
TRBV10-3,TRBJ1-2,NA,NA,CATGGQSQSNYGYTF,TGTGCCACCGGTGGACAGTCCCAATCTAACTATGGCTACACCTTC
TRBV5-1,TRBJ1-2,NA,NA,CASSYLIAYGYTF,TGCGCCAGCAGCTACCTTATTGCCTATGGCTACACCTTC
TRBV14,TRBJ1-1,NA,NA,CASSRKNWTAHKTEAFF,TGTGCCAGCAGCCGGAAAAACTGGACGGCTCATAAAACTGAAGCTTTCTTT
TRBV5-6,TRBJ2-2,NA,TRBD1,CASSSYDRDTGELFF,TGTGCCAGCAGCTCCTACGACAGGGACACCGGGGAGCTGTTTTTT
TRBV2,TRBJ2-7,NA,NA,CASSGEAGYEQYF,TGTGCCAGCAGTGGGGAAGCTGGCTACGAGCAGTACTTC
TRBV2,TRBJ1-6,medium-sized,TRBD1,CASSVDRAAYNSPLHF,TGTGCCAGCAGTGTCGACAGGGCGGCCTATAATTCACCCCTCCACTTT
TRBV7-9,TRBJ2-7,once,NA,CASSFPAIGEQYF,TGTGCCAGCAGCTTTCCCGCGATCGGCGAGCAGTACTTC
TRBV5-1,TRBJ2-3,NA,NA,CASSLGTARTDTQYF,TGCGCCAGCAGCTTGGGGACGGCCCGCACAGATACGCAGTATTTT
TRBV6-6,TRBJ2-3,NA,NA,CASSYSISNTQYF,TGTGCCAGCAGTTACTCGATTTCGAATACGCAGTATTTT
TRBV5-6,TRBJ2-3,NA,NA,CASSLLWDTQYF,TGTGCCAGCAGCTTGCTGTGGGATACGCAGTATTTT
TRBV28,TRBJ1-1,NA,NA,CASSSFGLGEAFF,TGTGCCAGCAGTTCGTTCGGTTTAGGTGAAGCTTTCTTT
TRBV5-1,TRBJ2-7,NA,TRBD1,CASSLGTGKTYEQYF,TGCGCCAGCAGCTTGGGGACAGGGAAGACTTACGAGCAGTACTTC
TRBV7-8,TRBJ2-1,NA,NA,CASSLAVGGTYNEQFF,TGTGCCAGCAGCTTAGCAGTCGGCGGTACCTACAATGAGCAGTTCTTC
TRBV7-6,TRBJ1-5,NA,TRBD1,CASSPQGGQGIVRSPQHF,TGTGCCAGCAGCCCGCAAGGGGGACAGGGGATTGTGCGTTCACCCCAGCATTTT
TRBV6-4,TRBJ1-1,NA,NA,CASSGGNTEAFF,TGTGCCAGCAGTGGCGGGAACACTGAAGCTTTCTTT
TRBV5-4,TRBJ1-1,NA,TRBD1,CASSGKQGLNTEAFF,TGTGCCAGCAGCGGGAAACAGGGGTTGAACACTGAAGCTTTCTTT
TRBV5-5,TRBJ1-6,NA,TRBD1,CASSLGQGGSPLHF,TGTGCCAGCAGCCTGGGACAGGGAGGGTCACCCCTCCACTTT
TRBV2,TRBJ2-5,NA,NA,CASREGQIETQYF,TGTGCCAGCAGGGAGGGTCAAATTGAGACCCAGTACTTC
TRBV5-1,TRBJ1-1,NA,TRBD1,CASRPVQGARITEAFF,TGCGCCAGCCGACCTGTTCAGGGGGCTAGAATCACTGAAGCTTTCTTT
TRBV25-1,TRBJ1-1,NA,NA,CASSERAGAIEVNTEAFF,TGTGCCAGCAGTGAGCGAGCGGGAGCCATTGAGGTGAACACTGAAGCTTTCTTT
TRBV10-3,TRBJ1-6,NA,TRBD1,CAISLDRANSPLHF,TGTGCCATCAGTCTGGACAGGGCTAATTCACCCCTCCACTTT
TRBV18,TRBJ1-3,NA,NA,CASSPPPGGNTIYF,TGTGCCAGCTCACCACCCCCCGGGGGAAACACCATATATTTT
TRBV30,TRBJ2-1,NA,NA,CAWSAIQGREQFF,TGTGCCTGGAGTGCTATTCAGGGGAGAGAGCAGTTCTTC
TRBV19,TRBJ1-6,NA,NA,CASSIVDGPLHF,TGTGCCAGTAGTATCGTCGATGGACCCCTCCACTTT
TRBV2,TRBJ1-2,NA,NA,CASSRDYGYTF,TGTGCCAGCTCCAGGGACTATGGCTACACCTTC
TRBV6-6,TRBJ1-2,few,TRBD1,CASRGTGFNYGYTF,TGTGCCAGCAGAGGGACAGGGTTCAACTATGGCTACACCTTC
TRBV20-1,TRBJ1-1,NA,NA,CRAGSTEAFF,TGCCGCGCTGGAAGCACTGAAGCTTTCTTT
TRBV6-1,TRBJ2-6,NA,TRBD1,CASSERRTGGAGANVLTF,TGTGCCAGCAGTGAAAGGCGAACAGGGGGAGCTGGGGCCAACGTCCTGACTTTC
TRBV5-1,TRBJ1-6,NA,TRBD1,CASSLSDRENSPLHF,TGCGCCAGCAGCTTGTCAGACAGGGAAAATTCACCCCTCCACTTT
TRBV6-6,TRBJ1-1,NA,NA,CASSDRQAEAFF,TGTGCCAGCAGCGATCGACAGGCAGAAGCTTTCTTT
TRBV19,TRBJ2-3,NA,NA,CASRTTTDTQYF,TGTGCCAGTAGGACTACAACAGATACGCAGTATTTT
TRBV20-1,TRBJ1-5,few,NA,CSAWREPPQHF,TGCAGTGCCTGGCGTGAGCCCCCCCAGCATTTT
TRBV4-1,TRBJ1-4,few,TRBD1,CASSPGQGATNEKLFF,TGCGCCAGCAGCCCGGGACAGGGGGCAACTAATGAAAAACTGTTTTTT
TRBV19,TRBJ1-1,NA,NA,CASNPTGNTEAFF,TGTGCCAGTAACCCGACAGGGAACACTGAAGCTTTCTTT
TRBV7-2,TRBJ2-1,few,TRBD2,CASREAGGINEQFF,TGTGCCAGCCGGGAAGCGGGGGGGATCAATGAGCAGTTCTTC
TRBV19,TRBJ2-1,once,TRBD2,CASSTSQLSGGAFNEQFF,TGTGCCAGTAGTACCTCCCAACTTAGCGGGGGGGCATTCAATGAGCAGTTCTTC
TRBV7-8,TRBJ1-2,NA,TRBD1,CASSLGRQGLSRNYGYTF,TGTGCCAGCAGCTTAGGACGACAGGGACTAAGTAGGAACTATGGCTACACCTTC
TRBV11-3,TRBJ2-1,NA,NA,CASSFSGAYNEQFF,TGTGCCAGCAGCTTCTCCGGCGCATACAATGAGCAGTTCTTC
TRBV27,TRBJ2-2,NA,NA,CASSLTAYTGELFF,TGTGCCAGCAGTTTAACGGCCTACACCGGGGAGCTGTTTTTT
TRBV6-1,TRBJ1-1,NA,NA,CASRTGLNTEAFF,TGTGCCAGTAGAACAGGGTTGAACACTGAAGCTTTCTTT
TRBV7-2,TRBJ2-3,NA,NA,CASSELGTRKTDTQYF,TGTGCCAGCAGCGAGCTGGGGACGAGGAAGACCGATACGCAGTATTTT
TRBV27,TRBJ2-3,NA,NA,CASSLYWGGPLGTDTQYF,TGTGCCAGCAGTTTATATTGGGGGGGGCCGTTGGGCACAGATACGCAGTATTTT
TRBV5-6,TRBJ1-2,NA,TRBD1,CASSLGDRTIYGYTF,TGTGCCAGCAGCCTGGGGGACAGGACAATCTATGGCTACACCTTC
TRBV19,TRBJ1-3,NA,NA,CASRDIGFGNTIYF,TGTGCCAGTAGAGACATAGGGTTTGGAAACACCATATATTTT